This section outlines one T cell receptor (beta chain) sequence together with its context. Seattle patients were enrolled while actively infected and followed longitudinally. This sample was taken from a study of blood T cell repertoires in COVID-19. About the research overall: Sources were T cells, B-cell-depleted T cells, or PBMCs; the material itself was cDNA or gDNA.

With V trimmed by 2 bases and J by 8 bases, 17 bases remained unmatched. Per germline, CDR1 MNHNS and CDR2 SASEGT. This CDR3 has 18 residues. Assay used: immunoSEQ multiplex PCR; TCRdb lists only in-frame clones, some missing. The table has over 150,000 clones, roughly four fifths seen once. Material: peripheral blood. This TCR was sampled from a woman in her seventies with COVID-19, enrolled during active disease. The chain uses TRBV6-1 and TRBJ1-2, with 10 nucleotides matching TRBD1. The CDR3 coding sequence is TGTGCCAGCAGTGAACCCACCTACGACAGGGGGCTAATGGAGGGCTACACCTTC. Protein: CASSEPTYDRGLMEGYTF.